The 14 T cell receptor beta chains reported below all come from one sample, sequenced in a study of blood T cell repertoires in COVID-19. Generated by immunoSEQ multiplex PCR, the TCRdb table keeps only in-frame clones and is missing some. The sample gives fewer than 35,000 clones, about 92% of which show up once; around 8.4% is in the top ten. The sample taken for sequencing was peripheral blood. These receptors were taken from an older man with active or convalescent COVID-19.

The chain uses TRBV5-5 and TRBJ2-1, with a possible D match to TRBD2 (6 bases). V lost 7 bases to trimming and J lost 4 bases, with 12 bases between them. The CDR3 sequence is 13 residues long. Per germline, CDR1 SGHKS and CDR2 YYEKEE (reference sequence). The CDR3: CASGVAAYNEQFF. The CDR3, as DNA: TGTGCCAGCGGGGTAGCGGCATACAATGAGCAGTTCTTC.

The chain links TRBV7-2 to TRBJ2-2; no definite D call. The V end lost 1 base, the J end lost 7 bases, and 13 bases lay between the germline ends. In germline, CDR1 is SGHTA, CDR2 FQGNSA. This CDR3 comprises 15 residues. The CDR3: CASSLVGGVNGELFF. CDR3 coding DNA: TGTGCCAGCAGCTTAGTTGGCGGTGTGAACGGGGAGCTGTTTTTT.

This clone has just one count. V gene TRBV3-1 (or the pseudogene TRBV3-2) combines with J gene TRBJ2-3; the match to TRBD1 covers 8 bases. V gave up 2 bases and J gave up 5 bases; unmatched junction bases: 21. From germline, CDR1 is LGHDT and CDR2 YNNKEL (reference sequence). CDR3 length: 20 amino acids. CDR3 in amino acids: CASSQSRTGLERDSGDTQYF. CDR3 nucleotides: TGTGCCAGCAGCCAATCCCGGACAGGGTTGGAACGGGATTCGGGAGATACGCAGTATTTT.

CDR3 nucleotide sequence: TGTGCCAGCAGCTTAGATACAAATCAGCCCCAGCATTTT. This sequence encodes CASSLDTNQPQHF. This sequence joins TRBV7-6 and TRBJ1-5; D unclear. Germline assignment: CDR1 SGHVS and CDR2 FNYEAQ. This CDR3 has 13 amino acids. V lost 1 base to trimming and J lost 4 bases, with 5 bases between them.

The chain has TRBV12-3 or TRBV12-4 and TRBJ2-5, with D possibly matching TRBD1 (7 bases). This CDR3 spans 13 amino acids. Trimming left V 3 bases short and J 4 bases short, with 9 bases between. CDR3 residues: CASSFQGGETQYF. CDR3 nucleotide sequence: TGTGCCAGCAGTTTTCAGGGGGGAGAGACCCAGTACTTC.

This clone was found a few times. The chain recombines TRBV20-1 with TRBJ1-1, with TRBD1 as a possible D gene (5 bases). This CDR3 is built from 12 residues. CDR1 and CDR2 (germline): DFQATT, SNEGSKA (reference sequence). Trimming left V 3 bases short and J 3 bases short, with 8 bases between. CDR3 coding DNA: TGCAGTGCTAGTAGGGGTGACACTGAAGCTTTCTTT. Translated: CSASRGDTEAFF.

The V and J genes are TRBV7-3 and TRBJ2-1, with TRBD2 matching 7 bases. The length of the CDR3 is 15 residues. Germline V CDR1 and CDR2: SGHTA, FQGTGA. The J segment lost 8 bases and the V segment lost 7 bases, leaving 14 bases of the junction unmatched. The CDR3 loop reads CASTPEVGGRYEQFF. The CDR3 nucleotides read TGTGCCAGCACTCCGGAGGTCGGCGGGAGATATGAGCAGTTCTTC.

The chain carries TRBV30 and TRBJ1-5; D is ambiguous. Germline-derived CDR1 and CDR2 are GTSNPN and SVGIG (reference sequence). V gave up 5 bases and J gave up 1 base, with 9 bases separating them. The CDR3 length is 13 residues. The CDR3 DNA reads as TGTGCCTGGCGAGAATTAAGCAATCAGCCCCAGCATTTT. Translation gives CAWRELSNQPQHF.

The chain joins TRBV6-2 or TRBV6-3 to TRBJ2-2; 7 positions match TRBD2. Germline CDR1 is MNHEY and CDR2 is SVGEGT. The trim removed 5 bases at V and 4 bases at J, leaving 7 bases unmatched. The CDR3 sequence is 15 residues long. The CDR3 coding sequence is TGTGCCAGCAGTCCAAGCGGGGCGGGCACCGGGGAGCTGTTTTTT. Its translation: CASSPSGAGTGELFF.

The CDR3: CASSPLPGGRPLNTEAFF. The CDR3, as DNA: TGTGCCAGCAGCCCTCTTCCGGGGGGCCGACCCCTGAACACTGAAGCTTTCTTT. The rearrangement links TRBV7-9 to TRBJ1-1; TRBD1 is a possible D gene (6 bases). Germline loops: CDR1 SEHNR, CDR2 FQNEAQ (reference sequence). V lost 5 bases and J 0 bases, leaving 22 bases between the germline ends. The CDR3 runs to 18 residues.

There are a few counts of this clone. This chain links TRBV5-1 with TRBJ2-7; D possibly corresponds to TRBD1 (5 bases). Trimming took off 0 bases at V and 3 bases at J, with 10 bases between the two ends. CDR1 is SGHRS, CDR2 YFSETQ, per germline. The CDR3 consists of 14 residues. The CDR3, as DNA: TGCGCCAGCAGCTTGGATCAGGGCAACTACGAGCAGTACTTC. It yields the protein CASSLDQGNYEQYF.

The chain employs TRBV28 and TRBJ1-2, with 8 nucleotides matching TRBD1. V lost 7 bases to trimming and J lost 4 bases; unmatched junction nucleotides: 8. CDR1 is MDHEN and CDR2 is SYDVKM in the germline V gene. The CDR3 runs to 14 residues. DNA of the CDR3: TGTGCCAGCACGGTGGGACAGGCGACCTATGGCTACACCTTC. This encodes CASTVGQATYGYTF.

The table lists this clone with a count of one. This chain links TRBV4-2 with TRBJ2-3; 12 bases are a match to TRBD2. Per germline, CDR1 LGHNA and CDR2 YNFKEQ. The CDR3 length is 18 residues. After removal of 3 bases from V and 3 bases from J, the junction contained 10 bases not matched to a gene. CDR3 amino acids: CASSQAALAGGPTDTQYF. CDR3 in DNA: TGTGCCAGCAGCCAGGCCGCCCTAGCGGGGGGGCCAACAGATACGCAGTATTTT.

This chain joins TRBV2 and TRBJ2-1; the D gene is possibly TRBD2 (5 bases). CDR3 length: 11 amino acids. The germline V gene encodes CDR1 SNHLY and CDR2 FYNNEI. Trimming took 6 bases from V and 9 from J, leaving 9 bases between them. CDR3 nucleotides: TGTGCCAGCAGGTCCGGAGGTGAGCAGTTCTTC. Translated: CASRSGGEQFF.